The rows below give T cell receptor beta chains drawn from one sample of a study of PD-L1 blockade in urothelial cancer. Clones were sequenced by immunoSEQ multiplex PCR, and TCRdb holds only the in-frame ones, with some missing. The table records about 130,000 clones, roughly 86% of them present only once. The specimen was PBMCs, collected around atezolizumab (anti-PD-L1) treatment. Every receptor here comes from a man aged 50-60 years with urothelial cancer. The CDR3 runs from the conserved cysteine through the conserved F or W. A D gene is named only where the DNA matches it firmly.

v_gene	d_gene	j_gene	CDR3nt	CDR3aa
TRBV9	TRBD1	TRBJ2-2	TGTGCCAGCAGCACCGCAGGGGGCTACACCGGGGAGCTGTTTTTT	CASSTAGGYTGELFF
TRBV28	TRBD2	TRBJ2-2	TGTGCCAGCAGTTTAGGGACTAGCGGAGGCACCGGGGAGCTGTTTTTT	CASSLGTSGGTGELFF
TRBV7-3	NA	TRBJ2-1	TGTGCCAGCAGCTCGACCCCCGGACTAAAAGTGAACTACAATGAGCAGTTCTTC	CASSSTPGLKVNYNEQFF
TRBV5-6	TRBD1	TRBJ2-2	TGTGCCAGCAGCTTACCGGGACAGGGGAAAACCGGGGAGCTGTTTTTT	CASSLPGQGKTGELFF
TRBV4-1	NA	TRBJ2-1	TGCGCCAGCAGCCAAGGGTCCAGCGTTGAGCAGTTCTTC	CASSQGSSVEQFF
TRBV19	NA	TRBJ2-7	TGTGCCAGTAGTAATGCAGGCTATGGCGAGCAGTACTTC	CASSNAGYGEQYF
TRBV28	NA	TRBJ2-7	TGTGCCAGCAGGTTTTATCGGCCCTTGGGGCAGGGAATTTCCCACGAGCAGTACTTC	CASRFYRPLGQGISHEQYF
TRBV27	TRBD2	TRBJ2-1	TGTGCCAGCAGTTTATTTGGCGGGAGGAGGGCGGATGAGCAGTTCTTC	CASSLFGGRRADEQFF
TRBV7-8	NA	TRBJ2-3	TGTGCCAGCAGCCCTACCCTAGGGGGTACGCAGTATTTT	CASSPTLGGTQYF
TRBV9	TRBD2	TRBJ2-1	TGTGCCAGCAGTGGACTAGCGGGGAGCTCCTACAATGAGCAGTTCTTC	CASSGLAGSSYNEQFF